This T cell receptor beta chain was identified in a study of shared clonotypes between healthy human individuals. Overall study findings and caveats: Sequencing depth was a factor that was expected to affect clonotype sharing among donors. Larger estimated richness was generally seen in naive subsets than in memory subsets.

CD45RO-negative, CCR7-selected cells formed the naive CD8 fraction, which excluded terminally differentiated effector memory CD45RA+ cells. Original processing methods: Without quality scores, immunoSEQ junctional reads could not be filtered like full-length reads. This table comes from immunoSEQ multiplex PCR, and its TCRdb copy is limited to in-frame clones, with some not included. The V and J calls and the clone size are those of that table, but D and trimming were determined from the DNA. The sample holds about 680,000 clones, about 92% seen once. A note on this clone: Its matching antigen is unknown.

The germline V gene has CDR1 SNHLY and CDR2 FYNNEI. With 2 bases removed from V and 1 base from J, the gap between germline ends came to 17 bases. The CDR3 covers 17 residues. What was sequenced was naive CD8+ T cells sorted from blood. This TCR was recovered from a young man in good health. The chain employs TRBV2 and TRBJ1-1; TRBD1 is a possible D gene (5 bases). In DNA form, the CDR3 reads TGTGCCAGCAGTGAAATCGACAGCTACTTAGGGAACACTGAAGCTTTCTTT. This gives the protein CASSEIDSYLGNTEAFF.